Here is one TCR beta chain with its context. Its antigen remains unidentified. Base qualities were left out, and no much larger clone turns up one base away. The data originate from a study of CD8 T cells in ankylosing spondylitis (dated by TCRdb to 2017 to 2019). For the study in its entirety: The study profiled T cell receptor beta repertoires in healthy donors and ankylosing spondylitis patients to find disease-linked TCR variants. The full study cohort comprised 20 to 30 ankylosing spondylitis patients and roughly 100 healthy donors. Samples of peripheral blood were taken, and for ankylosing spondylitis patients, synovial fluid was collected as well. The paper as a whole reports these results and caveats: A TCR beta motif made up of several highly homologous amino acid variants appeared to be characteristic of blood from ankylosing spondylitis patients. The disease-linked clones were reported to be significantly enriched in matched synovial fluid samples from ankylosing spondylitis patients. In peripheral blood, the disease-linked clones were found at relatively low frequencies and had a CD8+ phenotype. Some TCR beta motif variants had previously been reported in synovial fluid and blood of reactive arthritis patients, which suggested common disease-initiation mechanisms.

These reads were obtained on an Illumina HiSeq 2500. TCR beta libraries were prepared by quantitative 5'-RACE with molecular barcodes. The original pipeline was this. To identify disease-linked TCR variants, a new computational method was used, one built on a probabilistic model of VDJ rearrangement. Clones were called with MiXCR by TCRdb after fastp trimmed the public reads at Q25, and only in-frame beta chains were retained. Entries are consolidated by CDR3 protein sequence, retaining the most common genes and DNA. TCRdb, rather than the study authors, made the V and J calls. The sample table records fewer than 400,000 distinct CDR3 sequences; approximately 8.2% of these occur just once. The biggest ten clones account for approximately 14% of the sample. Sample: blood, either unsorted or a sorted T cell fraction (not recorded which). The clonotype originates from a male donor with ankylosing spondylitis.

The DNA is as follows: TGTGCCAGCAGCCCGAGGTTTGGGGGCATCGGCACTGAAGCTTTCTTT. It encodes CASSPRFGGIGTEAFF. The chain uses TRBV5-6 and TRBJ1-1; TRBD1 could be the D gene, as 6 bases match. The V end loses 4 bases and the J end loses 4 bases, and a stretch of 20 bases separates them. The CDR3, from cysteine to phenylalanine, totals 16 residues. Kept here is only the CDR3 DNA, which spans 48 bases and is read in frame from base 1. The germline V gene gives CDR1 as SGHDT and CDR2 as YYEEEE. When the CDR3 is completed using the reference TRBV5-6 and TRBJ1-1 genes on either side, the full variable domain is DAGVTQSPTHLIKTRGQQVTLRCSPKSGHDTVSWYQQALGQGPQFIFQYYEEEERQRGNFPDRFSGHQFPNYSSELNVNALLLGDSALYLCASSPRFGGIGTEAFFGQGTRLTVV.